This T cell receptor (beta chain) was recorded in a study of T cells in Graves' hyperthyroidism and ophthalmopathy (dated by TCRdb to the late 2010s). Regarding the study in general: Peripheral blood samples were taken at the time of initial diagnosis, prior to any treatment. To identify TCR V-J signatures that set the groups apart, the researchers used a discovery cohort of 100 patients, made up of 40 to 45 with Graves' ophthalmopathy and some 55 with stable Graves' hyperthyroidism. Prospective prediction of ophthalmopathy was tested in an independent validation cohort of 18 to 20 hyperthyroidism patients and 15 to 17 patients who later progressed to ophthalmopathy. The 100 or so discovery patients were randomly split 7:3 into training and test sets. In addition, the study compared T-cell repertoires in thyroid tissue and in blood from about 6 Graves' hyperthyroidism patients. Following sampling, methimazole starting at 30 mg daily was given to hyperthyroidism patients, and high-dose intravenous methylprednisolone was given to ophthalmopathy patients. According to the paper, TCR Vbeta CDR3 sequencing was carried out on about 140 peripheral blood samples, which came from fewer than 50 ophthalmopathy, 80 or so hyperthyroidism and roughly 17 progressor patients.

Graves' hyperthyroidism was defined as stable when no progression to ophthalmopathy occurred over 18 months of follow-up. Hyperthyroidism patients were aged 18 to 65 years and newly diagnosed, with disease duration of less than 2 months. Any patient with an uncontrolled infection, another autoimmune disease, pregnancy or lactation was excluded. Diagnoses were established on the basis of clinical symptoms, serum thyroxine and TRAb, thyroid ultrasound, and orbital computed tomography. PBMCs were separated from 7.5 to 10 ml of fresh peripheral blood using Ficoll-Paque density gradient centrifugation. Total RNA was extracted using Trizol reagent, and RNA quality was assessed on an Agilent 2100 Bioanalyzer. The CDR3 goes from the cysteine to the phenylalanine over 14 residues. The sequence is cut down to CDR3 DNA, 42 bases in frame from base 1. Deletion took 4 bases off V and 11 bases off J, with a span of 20 bases between the germline ends. CDR1 and CDR2 (MDHEN, SYDVKM) derive from the germline V gene.

Notes on this clonotype: Its antigen remains unidentified. Base qualities are missing; no much larger clone stands one base away.

The investigation overall reported the following: In validation, the model predicted progression to ophthalmopathy a median of about 6.8 months before onset, with about 70% sensitivity and roughly 73% specificity. No statistical method was used to fix the sample size in advance, and group allocation was not hidden from the investigators. In cross-validation, a model built on a 13 V-J signature told ophthalmopathy apart from stable hyperthyroidism with 85% to 90% sensitivity and approximately 81% specificity, and in testing the same model reached 80%/75%. Most expanded thyroid clonotypes (frequency above 0.001) were also detected in blood, suggesting blood repertoires may reflect thyroid immune responses.

The TCR beta CDR3 regions were amplified from the RNA transcripts. The TCR CDR3 was subjected to a first round of RT-PCR using the HTBI primer set and the Qiagen OneStep RT-PCR kit. A second multiplex PCR round built the libraries, followed by size selection and purification. The libraries were sequenced on an Illumina HiSeq2000 using paired-end 100 bp reads. The published analysis was carried out like this. SOAPnuke was used to process the raw data, removing reads that contained adapters or uncalled bases, had a mean Phred below 15, or lacked an exact match to the constant primer or identifier. High-quality paired reads were merged using COPE v1.2.5, and each unique nucleotide sequence was defined as a clonotype. Clonotypes were aligned to IMGT TRBV, TRBD and TRBJ reference segments using MiTCR v1.1. The analysis included only V-J combinations with a frequency above 0.0001, which together covered over 98% of the repertoires. The TCS score was defined as F50 (clonal expansion) divided by E x V (chaos), with BLOSUM62-based TCRdist calculated between CDR3 peptides within each V-J. Welch's t-statistics and random forest reduced 500 to 550 V-J features to around 14, which were used in a naive Bayes classifier (R e1071). TCRdb applied fastp at Q25 and MiXCR to the public reads, then kept only in-frame beta chains. Rows merge per CDR3 protein into single entries with the most common DNA and genes. The V and J calls were determined by TCRdb, not by the authors. For this sample there are approximately 740,000 distinct CDR3 sequences; approximately 14% appear just once. 9.5% to 13% of the sample is in the top ten clones.

The sequence links TRBV28 to TRBJ1-1, with the D gene too uncertain to name. The TCR comes from a woman aged 18-29 years with Graves' hyperthyroidism. Sequenced sample: blood. The sequence in DNA is TGTGCCAGCAGTTCCCCCCCCCGGGCCAGTCGGGCTTTCTTT. Its protein is CASSSPPRASRAFF.